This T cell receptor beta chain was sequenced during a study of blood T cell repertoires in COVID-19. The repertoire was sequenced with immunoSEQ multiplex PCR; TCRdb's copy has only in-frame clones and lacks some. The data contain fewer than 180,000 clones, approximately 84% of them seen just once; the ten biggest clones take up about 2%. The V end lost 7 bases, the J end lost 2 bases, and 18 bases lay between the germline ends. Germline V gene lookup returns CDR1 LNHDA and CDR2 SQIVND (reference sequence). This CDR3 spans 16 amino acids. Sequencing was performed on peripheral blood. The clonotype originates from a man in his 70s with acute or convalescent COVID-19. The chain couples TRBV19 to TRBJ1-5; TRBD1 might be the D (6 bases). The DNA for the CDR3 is TGTGCCAGTAAATTCGTTGGGGCAGGGGGCAATCAGCCCCAGCATTTT. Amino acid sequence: CASKFVGAGGNQPQHF.